Listed here are 32 T cell receptor beta chains from one sample, sequenced in a study of T-cell reconstitution after alpha-beta-depleted transplantation in children. The TCRbeta library incorporated unique molecular identifiers. TCRdb fed the PCR reads into MiXCR, producing one record per CDR3 protein. The data hold 500,000 to 600,000 distinct CDR3 sequences, with approximately 20% observed a single time. The material sequenced was PBMCs from the stem cell graft donor, taken from the stem cell graft. The receptors stem from a human donor who donated a stem cell graft to a child with acute lymphoblastic leukemia.

This chain connects TRBV27 to TRBJ2-1; D perhaps matches TRBD2 (6 bases). The V end lost 6 bases, the J end lost 0 bases, and 15 bases lay between the germline ends. CDR1 MNHEY and CDR2 SMNVEV come from the germline V gene (reference sequence). The CDR3 consists of 16 residues. The CDR3 DNA sequence: TGTGCCAGCAGGGGGGGAGGCCCTAGCTCCTACAATGAGCAGTTCTTC. Protein: CASRGGGPSSYNEQFF.

The CDR3 loop is CSVQGEGDTQYF. CDR3 DNA: TGCAGCGTTCAAGGAGAAGGGGATACGCAGTATTTT. The genes are TRBV29-1 and TRBJ2-3; no reliable D call. CDR1 and CDR2 from the germline V gene are SQVTM and ANQGSEA. The V end was cut by 5 bases, the J end by 6 bases, with 12 bases between. This CDR3 has 12 amino acids.

V usage is TRBV6-2 or TRBV6-3 and J usage is TRBJ2-2; 12 bases map to TRBD1. The germline V gene encodes CDR1 MNHEY and CDR2 SVGEGT. V dropped 7 bases and J dropped 3; count of bases not matched to a gene: 12. This CDR3 spans 18 amino acids. CDR3: CASTKPGTGGLHTGELFF. Here the CDR3 DNA reads TGTGCCAGCACCAAGCCTGGGACAGGGGGCCTTCACACCGGGGAGCTGTTTTTT.

This clonotype was observed many times. V is TRBV9 and J is TRBJ2-3; 11 bases are a match to TRBD2. With V trimmed by 2 bases and J by 3 bases, 2 bases remained unmatched. CDR3 length equals 15 residues. The germline gives CDR1 SGDLS, CDR2 YYNGEE. In DNA, the CDR3 is TGTGCCAGCAGCGTGGCTAGCGGGAGGACAGATACGCAGTATTTT. This sequence encodes CASSVASGRTDTQYF.

This clonotype was picked up a small number of times. The chain uses TRBV7-9 and TRBJ2-7; 7 nucleotides align to TRBD1. The ends lost 8 bases at V and 2 bases at J; junction bases unmatched: 9. Germline V CDR1 and CDR2: SEHNR, FQNEAQ (reference sequence). The CDR3 is 14 residues long. CDR3 in amino acids: CASCPRDRTYEQYF. The CDR3 region has the DNA TGTGCCAGCTGCCCTCGGGACAGAACCTACGAGCAGTACTTC. Looking up the rest from reference TRBV7-9 and TRBJ2-7 gives the full variable domain: DTGVSQNPRHKITKRGQNVTFRCDPISEHNRLYWYRQTLGQGPEFLTYFQNEAQLEKSRLLSDRFSAERPKGSFSTLEIQRTEQGDSAMYLCASCPRDRTYEQYFGPGTRLTVT.

The gene calls are TRBV27 and TRBJ2-5; 9 nucleotides match TRBD2. CDR1 and CDR2 (germline): MNHEY, SMNVEV (reference sequence). J gave up 5 bases and V 0 bases, and 7 bases lay outside the gene matches. The length of the CDR3 is 16 residues. The CDR3 region has the DNA TGTGCCAGCAGTTTATCGTGGCTAGCGGGACGGGAGACCCAGTACTTC. It encodes CASSLSWLAGRETQYF.

This clonotype was counted only a few times. J is TRBJ2-3 and V is TRBV6-2 or TRBV6-3; 9 bases agree with TRBD1. The length of the CDR3 is 16 residues. V trimming: 1 base; J trimming: 2 bases; junction bases outside the gene matches: 4. The germline CDR1 and CDR2 sequences are MNHEY and SVGEGT. CDR3 DNA: TGTGCCAGCAGTTACTTCGGGACAGGGACCACAGATACGCAGTATTTT. Translation gives CASSYFGTGTTDTQYF.

The table lists this clonotype with a few counts. This chain joins TRBV29-1 and TRBJ2-3, with unresolved D. This CDR3 has 13 amino acids. Trimming left V 7 bases short and J 5 bases short, with 16 bases between. The germline V gene has CDR1 SQVTM and CDR2 ANQGSEA. CDR3 in amino acids: CSAPATRVDTQYF. DNA for the CDR3: TGCAGCGCCCCTGCTACCAGAGTAGATACGCAGTATTTT.

This clonotype was detected a few times. The chain couples TRBV18 to TRBJ2-1; D not certain. The CDR3 is 16 residues long. Deletions cut 0 bases from V and 0 bases from J, with 9 bases between. CDR1 KGHSH and CDR2 LQKENI come from the germline V gene. This chain's CDR3 is CASSPPSPSSYNEQFF. Written as DNA, the CDR3 is TGTGCCAGCTCACCACCTAGCCCGAGCTCCTACAATGAGCAGTTCTTC.

The rearrangement uses TRBV6-2 or TRBV6-3 and TRBJ2-7, with TRBD2 matching 15 bases. Germline CDR1 MNHEY, CDR2 SVGEGT. Germline trimming cut 6 bases from V and 3 bases from J; bases unmatched to any gene: 6. The CDR3 length is 16 residues. The CDR3 spells CASSPGTSGRFYEQYF. CDR3 bases: TGTGCCAGCAGCCCCGGGACTAGCGGGAGGTTCTACGAGCAGTACTTC.

This clonotype has a handful of counts. The genes are TRBV10-2 and TRBJ2-3; 7 positions match TRBD2. The CDR3 has 15 amino acids. The V and J ends lost 2 bases and 2 bases, in that order; junction bases with no gene match: 4. Germline V gene sequence: CDR1 WSHSY, CDR2 SAAADI. In nucleotides, the CDR3 is TGCGCCAGCAGTGAGGCGGGAGTCCCCACAGATACGCAGTATTTT. Translated: CASSEAGVPTDTQYF.

V and J are TRBV27 and TRBJ2-7, with D possibly TRBD1 on 9 matching bases. This CDR3 is built from 16 residues. V was cut by 6 bases and J by 2 bases, with 20 bases left in between. The germline V gene encodes CDR1 MNHEY and CDR2 SMNVEV (reference sequence). The CDR3 spells CASSREGQGSTYEQYF. CDR3 nucleotides: TGTGCCAGCAGCCGGGAGGGACAGGGATCAACCTACGAGCAGTACTTC.

The sample holds a few counts of this clonotype. This chain joins TRBV20-1 and TRBJ2-7; no definite D call. CDR3 size: 14 residues. V was cut by 0 bases and J by 0 bases, with 9 bases left in between. The germline gives CDR1 DFQATT, CDR2 SNEGSKA (reference sequence). The DNA of the CDR3 is TGCAGTGCTAGAGATTGGGCTAGCTCCTACGAGCAGTACTTC. The encoded protein is CSARDWASSYEQYF.

This clonotype was picked up a small number of times. This chain connects TRBV3-1 to TRBJ1-1, with D tentatively TRBD1 (5 bases). Germline CDR1 and CDR2: LGHDT and YNNKEL (reference sequence). The CDR3 extends over 15 amino acids. V gave up 4 bases and J gave up 7 bases, with 19 bases separating them. The DNA for the CDR3 is TGTGCCAGCAGCCTATCGGGGGGTAGGAACGGTGAAGCTTTCTTT. It translates to CASSLSGGRNGEAFF.

J is TRBJ1-4 and V is TRBV2; 7 bases agree with TRBD1. This CDR3 comprises 17 residues. V dropped 4 bases and J dropped 7; count of bases not matched to a gene: 15. Germline values: CDR1 SNHLY, CDR2 FYNNEI. The CDR3 spells CASSVTSPGQPGEKLFF. The CDR3 DNA reads as TGTGCCAGCAGTGTAACTTCTCCGGGACAGCCTGGTGAAAAACTGTTTTTT.

The sample holds a few counts of this clonotype. This sequence joins TRBV5-1 and TRBJ2-2; D uncertain. The ends were cut back, 0 bases at V and 0 bases at J, with 9 bases in the middle. This CDR3 region has 16 residues. Germline CDR1 and CDR2: SGHRS and YFSETQ. CDR3 region: CASSLAPGANTGELFF. Here the CDR3 DNA reads TGCGCCAGCAGCTTGGCCCCAGGAGCGAACACCGGGGAGCTGTTTTTT.

The rearrangement joins TRBV6-5 to TRBJ1-2, with 7 bases lining up with TRBD1. Trimming cost V 4 bases and J 4 bases; bases outside gene matches: 6. The CDR3 runs to 14 residues. Germline CDR1 reads MNHEY; CDR2 reads SVGAGI. Here the CDR3 DNA reads TGTGCCAGCAGTTCCGACAGGGATGGCTATGGCTACACCTTC. Amino acid sequence: CASSSDRDGYGYTF.

This clonotype has a single count. V usage is TRBV11-2 and J usage is TRBJ2-1, with TRBD2 matching over 9 bases. The V segment lost 4 bases and the J segment 4 bases; nucleotides outside the gene matches: 5. The CDR3 spans 15 residues. CDR1 and CDR2 from the germline V gene are SGHAT and FQNNGV. The CDR3 region has the DNA TGTGCCAGCAGCTCTTGGACTAGCGTGTACAATGAGCAGTTCTTC. It encodes CASSSWTSVYNEQFF.

The CDR3 nucleotides read TGTGCCAGCAGCTCGGACAGCCCCGGGCGGGATGGTTCCTACGAGCAGTACTTC. This translates into CASSSDSPGRDGSYEQYF. The chain carries TRBV7-8 and TRBJ2-7; tentatively, D is TRBD1 or TRBD2 (6 bases each). The CDR3 spans 18 residues. Germline CDR1 reads SGHVS; CDR2 reads FQNEAQ. Trimming left V 4 bases short and J 1 base short, with 23 bases between.

This clonotype has a handful of counts. The chain employs TRBV18 and TRBJ1-2; no clear D. The V gene lost 6 bases and the J gene lost 6 bases, with 14 bases spanning the gap. Germline assignment: CDR1 KGHSH and CDR2 LQKENI. This CDR3 is built from 13 residues. This CDR3 reads CASSPDSDHGYTF. The CDR3 coding sequence is TGTGCCAGCTCCCCCGACTCCGACCATGGCTACACCTTC. The entire variable domain, with the rest obtained from reference TRBV18 and TRBJ1-2, is as follows: NAGVMQNPRHLVRRRGQEARLRCSPMKGHSHVYWYRQLPEEGLKFMVYLQKENIIDESGMPKERFSAEFPKEGPSILRIQQVVRGDSAAYFCASSPDSDHGYTFGSGTRLTVV.

This clonotype has only a few counts. The chain has TRBV5-1 and TRBJ2-1, with D perhaps matching TRBD1 or TRBD2 (6 bases each). V gave up 0 bases and J gave up 0 bases, with 13 bases separating them. This CDR3 spans 17 amino acids. From germline, CDR1 is SGHRS and CDR2 YFSETQ. For the CDR3, the DNA is TGCGCCAGCAGCTTGGCTCGGGGGCGGAGCTCCTACAATGAGCAGTTCTTC. This sequence encodes CASSLARGRSSYNEQFF.

J is TRBJ2-7 and V is TRBV5-1, with TRBD2 matching over 11 bases. Trimming cost V 5 bases and J 5 bases; bases outside gene matches: 12. In germline, CDR1 is SGHRS, CDR2 YFSETQ. The CDR3 is made up of 16 amino acids. The CDR3 DNA reads TGCGCCAGCAGGATGACGACTAGCGGGAAACGTGACGAGCAGTACTTC. Its protein is CASRMTTSGKRDEQYF.

This clonotype came up a few times. The V and J genes are TRBV27 and TRBJ1-1; no clear D gene. The V end was cut by 6 bases, the J end by 3 bases, with 17 bases between. Germline loops: CDR1 MNHEY, CDR2 SMNVEV (reference sequence). The CDR3 extends over 15 amino acids. The DNA of the CDR3 is TGTGCCAGCAGCCCCCGAGGGAACGTTTACACTGAAGCTTTCTTT. Protein sequence: CASSPRGNVYTEAFF.

The rearrangement joins TRBV7-9 to TRBJ2-7, with 14 bases matching TRBD2. The V segment lost 11 bases and the J segment 5 bases; nucleotides outside the gene matches: 8. Per the germline V gene, CDR1 is SEHNR and CDR2 is FQNEAQ (reference sequence). The CDR3 has 14 residues. The CDR3 sequence is CAGYGTSGRNEQYF. The CDR3 nucleotides read TGTGCCGGATACGGGACTAGCGGGAGAAACGAGCAGTACTTC.

This clonotype showed up just a few times. The V call is TRBV4-2, the J call TRBJ2-7; TRBD1 agrees at 11 bases. CDR3 length equals 16 residues. V was clipped by 3 bases and J by 3 bases; unmatched bases: 7. CDR1 is LGHNA and CDR2 is YNFKEQ in the germline V gene. The CDR3 region is CASSQVAGTGGYEQYF. The CDR3, as DNA: TGTGCCAGCAGCCAGGTCGCCGGGACAGGGGGCTACGAGCAGTACTTC.

This clonotype appeared a few times. The chain couples TRBV6-1 to TRBJ1-2; unclear D gene. V gave up 4 bases and J gave up 8 bases, with 17 bases separating them. CDR1 MNHNS and CDR2 SASEGT come from the germline V gene. The CDR3 spans 14 residues. The CDR3 is CASSVTGTRKGYTF. The CDR3 DNA sequence: TGTGCCAGCAGTGTAACCGGAACCAGGAAGGGCTACACCTTC.

This clonotype has a handful of counts. J is TRBJ2-5 and V is TRBV5-1; D possibly corresponds to TRBD1 (5 bases). The CDR3 spans 15 residues. CDR1 and CDR2 from the germline V gene are SGHRS and YFSETQ. V was shortened by 0 bases and J by 5 bases, with 14 bases between the two germline ends. CDR3 DNA sequence: TGCGCCAGCAGCTTGGGGCAGGGCATGTGGGAGACCCAGTACTTC. Protein sequence: CASSLGQGMWETQYF.

There are a few counts of this clonotype. The chain combines TRBV5-1 with TRBJ1-1, with 7 bases fitting TRBD1. After removal of 4 bases from V and 1 base from J, the junction contained 7 bases not matched to a gene. From germline, CDR1 is SGHRS and CDR2 YFSETQ. The CDR3 is 15 amino acids. CDR3 loop: CASSQDRAANTEAFF. The CDR3 bases are TGCGCCAGCAGCCAAGACAGGGCCGCGAACACTGAAGCTTTCTTT.

The gene calls are TRBV20-1 and TRBJ2-7; TRBD1 aligns across 7 bases. CDR3 length: 15 residues. CDR1 and CDR2 (germline): DFQATT, SNEGSKA (reference sequence). V was pared by 2 bases and J by 6 bases, with 13 bases of the junction left unmatched. CDR3: CSARTCERGGCEQYF. For the CDR3, the DNA is TGCAGTGCTAGAACGTGCGAACGAGGGGGCTGCGAGCAGTACTTC.

This clonotype was recorded a few times. The CDR3 here is CASSLGGSLTRNEQFF. The CDR3, as DNA: TGTGCCAGCAGCTTAGGCGGGAGTCTTACACGGAATGAGCAGTTCTTC. This rearrangement joins TRBV11-2 to TRBJ2-1, with TRBD2 identical over 7 bases. Germline trimming cut 1 base from V and 7 bases from J; bases unmatched to any gene: 10. CDR3 length equals 16 residues. CDR1 SGHAT and CDR2 FQNNGV come from the germline V gene.

Comment on this clonotype: The junction and the germline gene differ at one end; a read error may be behind it. This chain connects TRBV27 to TRBJ1-4; 7 bases agree with TRBD1. The CDR3 extends over 15 amino acids. Germline lookup yields CDR1 MNHEY and CDR2 SMNVEV (reference sequence). CDR3 bases: TGTGCCAGCAGTCTATCGGACAGGATTAATGAAAAACTGTTTTTT. It yields the protein CASSLSDRINEKLFF. Together with reference TRBV27 and TRBJ1-4, the CDR3 gives the full variable domain: EAQVTQNPRYLITVTGKKLTVTCSQNMNHEYMSWYRQDPGLGLRQIYYSMNVEVTDKGDVPEGYKVSRKEKRNFPLILESPSPNQTSLYFCASSLSDRINEKLFFGSGTQLSVL.

The chain combines TRBV11-3 with TRBJ2-2, with 8 bases lining up with TRBD1. This CDR3 comprises 16 residues. CDR1 and CDR2 (germline): SGHNT, YENEEA. V was clipped by 5 bases and J by 4 bases; unmatched bases: 9. Written as DNA, the CDR3 is TGTGCCAGCAGCCCTACCGGACAGGGTCTCACCGGGGAGCTGTTTTTT. Amino acids: CASSPTGQGLTGELFF.